Given below is one TCR beta chain in context. Its antigen is currently unknown. This sample is drawn from a study of T cell repertoires in cytomegalovirus infection. Study-wide context: Both CMV infection and a matching HLA type were indicated by public TCR beta signatures. General observations from the study: HLA-C-restricted CMV clonotypes gave the most frequent clonotype in two of eight donors.

Each CDR3 protein is one row after TCRdb ran MiXCR on the reads. This table holds about 130,000 distinct CDR3 sequences, 30% to 40% found once. Germline values: CDR1 MGHRA, CDR2 YSYEKL. The CDR3 covers 17 residues. V was trimmed by 9 bases and J by 5 bases, leaving 28 bases between them. The clonotype originates from a human donor in good health (CMV status not recorded). Some clones in this sample may be carry-over from other donors' samples. The J gene is TRBJ1-1, the V gene TRBV4-1, with a possible D match to TRBD1 (5 bases). The sequenced sample was CD8+ T cells from cultured PBMCs, obtained from culture after CMV antigen stimulation. The CDR3 coding sequence is TGCGCCAGTACACTCGGATCAGGGCCTCTCCCCAGAACTGAAGCTTTCTTT. Its translation is CASTLGSGPLPRTEAFF.